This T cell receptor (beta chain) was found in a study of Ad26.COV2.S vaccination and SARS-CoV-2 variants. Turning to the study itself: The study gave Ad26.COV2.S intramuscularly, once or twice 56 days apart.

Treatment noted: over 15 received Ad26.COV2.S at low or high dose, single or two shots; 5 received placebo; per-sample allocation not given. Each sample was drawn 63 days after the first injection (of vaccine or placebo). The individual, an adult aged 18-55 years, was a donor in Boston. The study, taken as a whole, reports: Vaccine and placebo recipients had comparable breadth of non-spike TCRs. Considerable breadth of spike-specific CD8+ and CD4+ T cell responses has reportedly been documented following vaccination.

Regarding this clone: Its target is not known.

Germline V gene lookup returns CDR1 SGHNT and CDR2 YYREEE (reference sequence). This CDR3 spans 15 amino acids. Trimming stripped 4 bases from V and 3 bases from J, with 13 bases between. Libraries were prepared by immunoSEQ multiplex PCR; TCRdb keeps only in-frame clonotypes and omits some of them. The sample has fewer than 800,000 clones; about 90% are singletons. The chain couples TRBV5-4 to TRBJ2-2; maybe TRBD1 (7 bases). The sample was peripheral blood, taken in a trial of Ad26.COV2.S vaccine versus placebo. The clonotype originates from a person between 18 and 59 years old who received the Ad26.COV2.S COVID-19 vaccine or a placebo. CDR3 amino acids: CASSPGGLDTGELFF. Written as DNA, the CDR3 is TGTGCCAGCAGCCCAGGGGGGCTGGACACCGGGGAGCTGTTTTTT.